This T cell receptor (beta chain) was sequenced during a study of CD8+CD57+ T cells in acquired aplastic anemia. At the level of the study: Mean DNA quantity obtained from sorted CD4+ and CD8+ cells was about 3.2 ug. Study-level results: Almost 30 CD8+ CDR3 sequences occurred in both the patients and the controls.

CD8+CD57+ cell expansion, shown by flow cytometry, had occurred in the patients selected for sequencing. Each patient carried a diagnosis of severe acquired aplastic anemia. For CDR3 and TCR beta VDJ profiling, genomic DNA was the template used. TCRdb itself ran the reads through MiXCR, one entry per CDR3 protein. This sample yields some 170,000 distinct CDR3 sequences, of which around 50% are seen a single time; roughly 1.2% belongs to the top ten. As concerns this clonotype: Its target is unknown.

The germline V and J ends were trimmed by 0 bases and 4 bases, with 7 bases remaining between them. CDR1 and CDR2 from the germline V gene are ENHRY and SYGVKD. This CDR3 contains 14 residues. This chain connects TRBV10-3 to TRBJ1-5; D unresolved. The origin of this receptor is a human donor with aplastic anemia. Sequencing was carried out using sorted CD4+, CD8+, or CD8+CD57+ T cells (not recorded which) from PBMCs. The DNA for the CDR3 is TGTGCCATCAGTGAGTCGACACCAAATCAGCCCCAGCATTTT. Protein sequence: CAISESTPNQPQHF.